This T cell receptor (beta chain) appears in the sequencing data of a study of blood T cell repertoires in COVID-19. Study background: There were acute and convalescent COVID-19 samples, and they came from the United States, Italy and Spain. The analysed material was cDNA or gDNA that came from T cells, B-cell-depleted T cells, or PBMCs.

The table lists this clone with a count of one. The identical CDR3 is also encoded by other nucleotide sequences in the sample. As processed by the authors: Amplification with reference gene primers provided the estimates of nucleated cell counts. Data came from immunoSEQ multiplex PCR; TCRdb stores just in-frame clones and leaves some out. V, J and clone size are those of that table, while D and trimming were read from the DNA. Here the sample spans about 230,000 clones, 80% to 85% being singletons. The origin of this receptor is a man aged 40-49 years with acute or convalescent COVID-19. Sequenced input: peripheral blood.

The CDR3 DNA reads TGTGCCAGCAGCGTAGGGGGCCCAGAGACCCAGTACTTC. This sequence encodes CASSVGGPETQYF. The chain recombines TRBV9 with TRBJ2-5; D perhaps matches TRBD1 (5 bases). Trimming took off 0 bases at V and 4 bases at J, with 7 bases between the two ends. Germline V gene data show CDR1 as SGDLS and CDR2 as YYNGEE. CDR3 length equals 13 residues.